The 25 T cell receptor beta chains listed next were all sequenced from one sample in a study of beta chain features in type 1 diabetes. The study reverse transcribed the entire isolated RNA, so it sequenced expressed TCRB transcripts. The repertoire was sequenced with immunoSEQ multiplex PCR; TCRdb's copy has only in-frame clones and lacks some. The sample comprises some 900,000 clones, around a sixth of which are singletons, and around 0.02% rests with the top ten. The sample taken for sequencing was naive CD4+ T cells from blood. The receptors were sampled from a woman aged 18-29 years in good health.

This clone has just a few counts. The chain combines TRBV5-6 with TRBJ1-6; D unresolved. Trimming took off 2 bases at V and 6 bases at J, with 6 bases between the two ends. Germline CDR1 is SGHDT and CDR2 is YYEEEE. This CDR3 contains 13 residues. DNA of the CDR3: TGTGCCAGCAGCTTTCAACGTAATTCACCCCTCCACTTT. It is translated as CASSFQRNSPLHF. The full variable domain, with the rest looked up from reference TRBV5-6 and TRBJ1-6, is DAGVTQSPTHLIKTRGQQVTLRCSPKSGHDTVSWYQQALGQGPQFIFQYYEEEERQRGNFPDRFSGHQFPNYSSELNVNALLLGDSALYLCASSFQRNSPLHFGNGTRLTVT.

The V call is TRBV6-6, the J call TRBJ2-7, with 8 bases matching TRBD1. The CDR3 contains 13 residues. Looked up from germline, CDR1 is MNHNY and CDR2 is SVGAGI (reference sequence). The V segment lost 5 bases and the J segment 6 bases; nucleotides outside the gene matches: 6. CDR3 in DNA: TGTGCCAGCAGTGACAGGGGAGGTGGCGAGCAGTACTTC. It translates to CASSDRGGGEQYF.

CDR3 amino acids: CASSYSVGTGNTIYF. CDR3 DNA: TGTGCCAGCAGTTACTCGGTGGGGACTGGAAACACCATATATTTT. The rearrangement joins TRBV6-6 to TRBJ1-3, with D hard to call. Trimming left V 0 bases short and J 2 bases short, with 8 bases between. This CDR3 is built from 15 residues. In germline, CDR1 is MNHNY, CDR2 SVGAGI (reference sequence).

This chain uses TRBV28 with TRBJ2-7; D may be TRBD2 (6 bases). This CDR3 is built from 14 residues. V lost 5 bases, J lost 3 bases, and 14 bases lay in between. CDR1 is MDHEN and CDR2 is SYDVKM in the germline V gene. The CDR3 DNA follows: TGTGCCAGCAGTCGCCCGGGACTGCACTACGAGCAGTACTTC. The encoded protein is CASSRPGLHYEQYF.

The chain joins TRBV7-2 to TRBJ2-5; perhaps TRBD1 as D (6 bases). CDR1 is SGHTA, CDR2 FQGNSA, per germline. This CDR3 has 16 residues. Deletions cut 5 bases from V and 5 bases from J, with 21 bases between. The CDR3 DNA is TGTGCCAGCAGCCCCCGGACAGTTCCAGATCCCGAGACCCAGTACTTC. It specifies CASSPRTVPDPETQYF.

The J gene is TRBJ2-2, the V gene TRBV29-1, with TRBD2 identical over 16 bases. The CDR3 totals 16 residues. Germline loops: CDR1 SQVTM, CDR2 ANQGSEA. Germline trimming cut 6 bases from V and 5 bases from J; bases unmatched to any gene: 6. The CDR3 loop reads CSVPGTSGGGTGELFF. The CDR3 DNA reads TGCAGCGTGCCCGGGACTAGCGGGGGGGGAACCGGGGAGCTGTTTTTT.

The rearrangement links TRBV7-9 to TRBJ2-3; 8 bases are a match to TRBD1. CDR1 is SEHNR and CDR2 is FQNEAQ in the germline V gene (reference sequence). The V gene end was trimmed by 4 bases and the J gene end by 3 bases; junction bases not matched to a gene: 6. The CDR3 length is 15 residues. The CDR3 nucleotides read TGTGCCAGCAGCTCCGAACAGGGGGAAACAGATACGCAGTATTTT. Residues: CASSSEQGETDTQYF.

The chain combines TRBV9 with TRBJ2-6; D is unresolved. V was pared by 4 bases and J by 1 base, with 21 bases between. CDR3 length: 19 residues. Germline CDR1 and CDR2: SGDLS and YYNGEE. CDR3 nucleotides: TGTGCCAGCAGCAGGATGCCCGGCCCCGGACGATCTGGGGCCAACGTCCTGACTTTC. Its translation: CASSRMPGPGRSGANVLTF.

This clone was counted only a few times. The chain recombines TRBV28 with TRBJ2-2; D ambiguous. The V end lost 4 bases, the J end lost 6 bases, and 6 bases lay between the germline ends. The germline gives CDR1 MDHEN, CDR2 SYDVKM. The CDR3 totals 12 residues. The CDR3, as DNA: TGTGCCAGCAGTTGGATGGCCGGGGAGCTGTTTTTT. Encoded protein: CASSWMAGELFF.

The chain joins TRBV29-1 to TRBJ2-7, with a weak D call TRBD1 (6 bases). V was shortened by 7 bases and J by 1 base, with 14 bases between the two germline ends. The CDR3 runs 13 residues. Germline V lookup: CDR1 SQVTM, CDR2 ANQGSEA. The CDR3 DNA is TGCAGCGCCGCCTATAGGGGGTCCTACGAGCAGTACTTC. Translating it yields CSAAYRGSYEQYF.

The chain employs TRBV7-2 and TRBJ2-7, with 7 nucleotides matching TRBD2. Germline CDR1 reads SGHTA; CDR2 reads FQGNSA. Trimming took 5 bases from V and 2 from J; bases not matched to a gene: 9. This CDR3 spans 15 amino acids. The CDR3 is CASSHSSGAPYEQYF. CDR3 sequence (DNA): TGTGCCAGCAGCCATTCTAGCGGAGCCCCCTACGAGCAGTACTTC.

The sample holds a few counts of this clone. Other nucleotide sequences from this sample produce the same CDR3. This chain uses TRBV28 with TRBJ2-7; no clear D gene. The germline V gene has CDR1 MDHEN and CDR2 SYDVKM. The CDR3 spans 12 residues. Trimming pared 2 bases from V and 3 bases from J, leaving 5 bases between. CDR3 loop: CASSLGDYEQYF. The CDR3 DNA reads TGTGCCAGCAGTTTAGGCGACTACGAGCAGTACTTC.

This clone was observed a handful of times. V and J are TRBV28 and TRBJ2-1, with D perhaps matching TRBD2 (5 bases). Per germline, CDR1 MDHEN and CDR2 SYDVKM. With 5 bases removed from V and 1 base from J, the gap between germline ends came to 18 bases. The CDR3 has 17 residues. For the CDR3, the DNA is TGTGCCAGCAGTCCGTCGACTATTCTGGGATCCTACAATGAGCAGTTCTTC. It translates to CASSPSTILGSYNEQFF. Drawing the rest from reference TRBV28 and TRBJ2-1, the complete variable domain is DVKVTQSSRYLVKRTGEKVFLECVQDMDHENMFWYRQDPGLGLRLIYFSYDVKMKEKGDIPEGYSVSREKKERFSLILESASTNQTSMYLCASSPSTILGSYNEQFFGPGTRLTVL.

The chain uses TRBV20-1 and TRBJ1-4; D is possibly TRBD1 (5 bases). V shed 7 bases and J shed 5 bases, with 8 bases lying between them. This CDR3 region has 11 residues. The germline gives CDR1 DFQATT, CDR2 SNEGSKA (reference sequence). Here the CDR3 DNA reads TGCAGTGGACAGTCAAATGAAAAACTGTTTTTT. Amino acid sequence: CSGQSNEKLFF.

CDR3 DNA: TGTGCCAGCAGCTGGCGGGACTCCAATGAGCAGTTCTTC. Protein sequence: CASSWRDSNEQFF. The chain combines TRBV11-2 with TRBJ2-1; perhaps TRBD2 as D (6 bases). Trimming cost V 4 bases and J 6 bases, with 10 bases left between them. The CDR3 is 13 amino acids. Germline lookup yields CDR1 SGHAT and CDR2 FQNNGV. The entire variable domain, with the rest obtained from reference TRBV11-2 and TRBJ2-1, is as follows: EAGVAQSPRYKIIEKRQSVAFWCNPISGHATLYWYQQILGQGPKLLIQFQNNGVVDDSQLPKDRFSAERLKGVDSTLKIQPAKLEDSAVYLCASSWRDSNEQFFGPGTRLTVL.

This sequence joins TRBV29-1 and TRBJ1-2, with 7 positions matching TRBD1. V lost 4 bases and J lost 1; bases outside the gene matches: 6. The CDR3 spans 14 residues. In germline, CDR1 is SQVTM, CDR2 ANQGSEA. CDR3 nucleotide sequence: TGCAGCGTTGCTCGGGACAGCGGTAACTATGGCTACACCTTC. Translation: CSVARDSGNYGYTF.

The chain recombines TRBV7-6 with TRBJ2-5; D is undetermined. There are 14 residues in the CDR3. Trimming pared 0 bases from V and 2 bases from J, leaving 7 bases between. Germline V gene sequence: CDR1 SGHVS, CDR2 FNYEAQ. This CDR3 is CASSLAWHQETQYF. CDR3 nucleotide sequence: TGTGCCAGCAGCTTAGCGTGGCATCAAGAGACCCAGTACTTC.

This chain uses TRBV6-6 with TRBJ2-1; 8 nucleotides match TRBD2. Losses at the gene ends were 2 bases for V and 9 bases for J; bases not matched to a gene: 6. The CDR3 is 14 residues long. The germline V gene encodes CDR1 MNHNY and CDR2 SVGAGI (reference sequence). The CDR3 sequence: CASSYQREYSEQFF. DNA for the CDR3: TGTGCCAGCAGTTACCAGCGGGAGTATAGTGAGCAGTTCTTC.

This clone was found a few times. The rearrangement joins TRBV5-1 to TRBJ2-3; 10 bases agree with TRBD2. In germline, CDR1 is SGHRS, CDR2 YFSETQ. This CDR3 has 15 residues. The V segment lost 2 bases and the J segment 1 base; nucleotides outside the gene matches: 1. The CDR3 region has the DNA TGCGCCAGCAGCTTCGGACTAGCGGGCACAGATACGCAGTATTTT. It encodes CASSFGLAGTDTQYF.

V usage is TRBV7-9 and J usage is TRBJ1-2; D is undetermined. CDR1 SEHNR and CDR2 FQNEAQ come from the germline V gene (reference sequence). The V and J ends lost 5 bases and 3 bases respectively, with 10 bases between them. The CDR3 loop spans 13 amino acids. The CDR3 spells CASSERADYGYTF. CDR3 nucleotides: TGTGCCAGCAGCGAGAGGGCAGACTATGGCTACACCTTC. Full variable domain (rest looked up from reference TRBV7-9 and TRBJ1-2): DTGVSQNPRHKITKRGQNVTFRCDPISEHNRLYWYRQTLGQGPEFLTYFQNEAQLEKSRLLSDRFSAERPKGSFSTLEIQRTEQGDSAMYLCASSERADYGYTFGSGTRLTVV.

This chain joins TRBV7-2 and TRBJ2-1, with D maybe TRBD2 (5 bases). CDR1 and CDR2 (germline): SGHTA, FQGNSA. Between the trimmed V and J ends, which lost 1 base and 11 bases, there was a span of 27 bases. CDR3 size: 18 residues. The CDR3 nucleotides are TGTGCCAGCAGCTTAGTAGGACTGATAGGGTCGGGGATGGCTAAGCAGTTCTTC. Amino acid sequence: CASSLVGLIGSGMAKQFF.

This clone was counted a few times. Other DNA sequences of this sample code for an identical CDR3. The chain's CDR3 is CASRPLASGYNEQFF. The CDR3 DNA sequence: TGTGCCAGTAGACCCCTCGCTAGCGGTTACAATGAGCAGTTCTTC. V usage is TRBV19 and J usage is TRBJ2-1; 7 positions match TRBD2. The V and J ends lost 6 bases and 4 bases, in that order; junction bases with no gene match: 9. This CDR3 has 15 amino acids. Germline V gene sequence: CDR1 LNHDA, CDR2 SQIVND (reference sequence).

Only a few counts were recorded for this clone. The V and J genes are TRBV13 and TRBJ2-3; D is unresolved. Per the germline V gene, CDR1 is PRHDT and CDR2 is FYEKMQ (reference sequence). V shed 4 bases and J shed 2 bases, with 4 bases lying between them. The CDR3 runs 12 residues. The CDR3 bases are TGTGCCAGCAGCTCTCCCACAGATACGCAGTATTTT. Protein sequence: CASSSPTDTQYF. Combining the CDR3 with reference TRBV13 and TRBJ2-3 gives the whole variable domain AAGVIQSPRHLIKEKRETATLKCYPIPRHDTVYWYQQGPGQDPQFLISFYEKMQSDKGSIPDRFSAQQFSDYHSELNMSSLELGDSALYFCASSSPTDTQYFGPGTRLTVL.

This chain joins TRBV5-1 and TRBJ1-5, with D tentatively TRBD1 (6 bases). V was pared by 1 base and J by 4 bases, with 9 bases between. This CDR3 has 14 residues. From germline, CDR1 is SGHRS and CDR2 YFSETQ. The CDR3 DNA is TGCGCCAGCAGCTTGACAGGGCTTAATCAGCCCCAGCATTTT. Its translation is CASSLTGLNQPQHF. Full variable domain (missing parts from reference TRBV5-1 and TRBJ1-5): KAGVTQTPRYLIKTRGQQVTLSCSPISGHRSVSWYQQTPGQGLQFLFEYFSETQRNKGNFPGRFSGRQFSNSRSEMNVSTLELGDSALYLCASSLTGLNQPQHFGDGTRLSIL.

The rearrangement uses TRBV28 and TRBJ2-3; 7 positions agree with TRBD2. V was pared by 1 base and J by 0 bases, with 4 bases of the junction left unmatched. The CDR3 covers 16 residues. Per the germline V gene, CDR1 is MDHEN and CDR2 is SYDVKM. CDR3 bases: TGTGCCAGCAGTTTATTGGGGGGAGGGAGCACAGATACGCAGTATTTT. Translation gives CASSLLGGGSTDTQYF.